This TCR beta chain was identified in a study of T cell repertoires in cytomegalovirus infection. The wider study: Matching HLA type and CMV infection were both indicated by public TCR beta signatures.

CDR1 is MDHEN, CDR2 SYDVKM, per germline. The CDR3 sequence is 14 residues long. Findings and limits, study-wide: Within the response measured ex vivo, HLA-C-restricted CMV-specific TCR beta clonotypes were dominant. Summed public TCR beta family frequency identified CMV carriers bearing the relevant HLA.

TCRdb re-called the reads through MiXCR, storing one row per CDR3 protein. Counted here are about 740,000 distinct CDR3 sequences, 35% to 40% occurring once; the ten biggest clones make up 2.8%. In regard to this clonotype: As yet, its antigen is unknown.

V and J are TRBV28 and TRBJ1-5; D is undetermined. This TCR was sampled from a human donor in good health (CMV status not recorded). Some clones in this sample may be carry-over from other donors' samples. The source material was PBMCs. CDR3 residues: CPYLTDAFNQPQHF. The DNA for the CDR3 is TGTCCCTACCTTACCGACGCTTTCAATCAGCCCCAGCATTTT.